This T cell receptor beta chain was sequenced in a study of OX40 agonist ivuxolimab in advanced cancers. V shed 5 bases, J shed 13 bases, and the junction held 5 bases outside the gene matches. The CDR3 is 11 amino acids. CDR1 KGHSH and CDR2 LQKENI come from the germline V gene. Exclusion applied to patients with autoimmune disease history or systemic immunosuppression. The assay was immunoSEQ multiplex PCR, and TCRdb's table has in-frame clones only and misses some. The sample carries roughly 33,000 clones, around 74% recorded once. Study findings and constraints: Antigen specificity of clonally expanded peripheral T cells was not established.

With respect to this clone: Its antigen is undetermined.

The material sequenced was CD4+ or CD8+ T cells sorted from blood, taken in a trial of the OX40 agonist ivuxolimab. The V call is TRBV18, the J call TRBJ2-1; 7 positions match TRBD1. The receptor comes from an adult with an advanced solid tumor such as melanoma, head and neck, liver or kidney cancer. The CDR3 sequence: CASSSDREQFF. The DNA for the CDR3 is TGTGCCAGCTCATCAGACAGGGAACAGTTCTTC.